This entry lists 20 T cell receptor beta chains sequenced from one sample in a study of cytomegalovirus exposure and HLA in healthy donors. Primers included in the PCR were 60 Vbeta and 13 Jbeta primers. Sequencing used immunoSEQ multiplex PCR; TCRdb keeps in-frame clones, though not all of them. The sample lists 150,000 to 180,000 clones, about four fifths occurring once. Source material: PBMCs. The origin of the receptors is a man aged 18 to 30 in good health and CMV-seronegative.

This clone was seen a handful of times. The chain links TRBV7-8 to TRBJ2-7, with D maybe TRBD1 (6 bases). CDR1 and CDR2 from the germline V gene are SGHVS and FQNEAQ. This CDR3 has 15 amino acids. V lost 5 bases to trimming and J lost 2 bases, with 16 bases between them. The CDR3 region has the DNA TGTGCCAGCAGCCCGTCGACGACAGGTACCTACGAGCAGTACTTC. Translated, it gives CASSPSTTGTYEQYF. Supplemented by reference TRBV7-8 and TRBJ2-7, the full variable domain reads GAGVSQSPRYKVAKRGQDVALRCDPISGHVSLFWYQQALGQGPEFLTYFQNEAQLDKSGLPSDRFFAERPEGSVSTLKIQRTQQEDSAVYLCASSPSTTGTYEQYFGPGTRLTVT.

This chain connects TRBV6-5 to TRBJ1-1, with D uncertain. The CDR3 sequence is 11 residues long. The V gene lost 7 bases and the J gene lost 1 base, with 4 bases spanning the gap. The germline CDR1 and CDR2 sequences are MNHEY and SVGAGI. The chain's CDR3 is CASNGNTEAFF. DNA for the CDR3: TGTGCCAGCAACGGGAACACTGAAGCTTTCTTT.

The rearrangement joins TRBV27 to TRBJ2-5; D might be TRBD1 (6 bases). The ends were cut back, 5 bases at V and 4 bases at J, with 17 bases in the middle. This CDR3 is built from 15 residues. Germline CDR1 reads MNHEY; CDR2 reads SMNVEV (reference sequence). Written as DNA, the CDR3 is TGTGCCAGCAGTCTACAGGGTTGGTTAGGAGAGACCCAGTACTTC. This sequence encodes CASSLQGWLGETQYF.

The chain employs TRBV2 and TRBJ2-3; D perhaps matches TRBD2 (6 bases). The CDR3 has 15 amino acids. Deletions cut 3 bases from V and 1 base from J, with 11 bases between. The V gene's germline CDR1 is SNHLY and CDR2 FYNNEI. The CDR3 region has the DNA TGTGCCAGCAGTGACCAGCGACTAGGCACAGATACGCAGTATTTT. Amino acid sequence: CASSDQRLGTDTQYF.

The chain uses TRBV4-1 and TRBJ1-2; tentatively, D is TRBD1 (5 bases). CDR1 and CDR2 from the germline V gene are MGHRA and YSYEKL. V was cut by 1 base and J by 0 bases, with 9 bases left in between. The CDR3 contains 15 residues. CDR3 DNA sequence: TGCGCCAGCAGCCAAGTACTGACAGCTAACTATGGCTACACCTTC. This translates into CASSQVLTANYGYTF.

A note on this clone: In the same sample, other DNA sequences code for this CDR3. V is TRBV6-1 and J is TRBJ2-3; TRBD2 matches at 9 bases. Losses at the gene ends were 3 bases for V and 1 base for J; bases not matched to a gene: 2. The CDR3 contains 15 residues. CDR1 is MNHNS and CDR2 is SASEGT in the germline V gene. The CDR3, as DNA: TGTGCCAGCAGTGAGGAGCGGGGGGGCACAGATACGCAGTATTTT. Translation: CASSEERGGTDTQYF.

This chain links TRBV6-1 with TRBJ2-7; 9 bases are shared with TRBD1. This CDR3 has 14 residues. V lost 7 bases to trimming and J lost 5 bases; unmatched junction nucleotides: 9. CDR1 MNHNS and CDR2 SASEGT come from the germline V gene. CDR3 nucleotide sequence: TGTGCCAGCACGACAGGGGGGACCGTCCACGAGCAGTACTTC. Encoded protein: CASTTGGTVHEQYF.

The chain has TRBV13 and TRBJ2-3; D is perhaps TRBD2 (5 bases). The V gene lost 0 bases and the J gene lost 3 bases, with 13 bases spanning the gap. Germline CDR1 is PRHDT and CDR2 is FYEKMQ (reference sequence). The CDR3 extends over 16 amino acids. The CDR3 is CASSLGPGYRTDTQYF. The CDR3 DNA follows: TGTGCCAGCAGCTTAGGTCCGGGGTATCGAACAGATACGCAGTATTTT.

The rearrangement uses TRBV11-3 and TRBJ2-3, with a possible D match to TRBD1 (5 bases). The CDR3 consists of 16 residues. CDR1 SGHNT and CDR2 YENEEA come from the germline V gene. V gave up 3 bases and J gave up 2 bases, with 15 bases separating them. The CDR3: CASSLGREPITDTQYF. The DNA for the CDR3 is TGTGCCAGCAGCTTGGGCAGGGAACCTATCACAGATACGCAGTATTTT. The variable domain in full, with the rest retrieved from reference TRBV11-3 and TRBJ2-3, is EAGVVQSPRYKIIEKKQPVAFWCNPISGHNTLYWYLQNLGQGPELLIRYENEEAVDDSQLPKDRFSAERLKGVDSTLKIQPAELGDSAVYLCASSLGREPITDTQYFGPGTRLTVL.

CDR3 in DNA: TGTGCCAGCAGCGTAAGTTGGCGGCGGGGGGAAAAACTGTTTTTT. Protein: CASSVSWRRGEKLFF. The chain links TRBV9 to TRBJ1-4, with D possibly TRBD1 on 5 matching bases. This CDR3 contains 15 residues. V was shortened by 1 base and J by 8 bases, with 15 bases between the two germline ends. Germline CDR1 SGDLS, CDR2 YYNGEE.

This rearrangement joins TRBV7-9 to TRBJ2-3; weak D call: TRBD1 (6 bases). CDR1 is SEHNR, CDR2 FQNEAQ, per germline (reference sequence). This CDR3 contains 15 residues. With 5 bases removed from V and 2 bases from J, the gap between germline ends came to 14 bases. In DNA form, the CDR3 reads TGTGCCAGCAGCCTGGACAGCCATATCACAGATACGCAGTATTTT. This encodes CASSLDSHITDTQYF.

The rearrangement links TRBV4-1 to TRBJ1-4, with 11 bases that match TRBD1. Trimming removed 3 bases from V and 5 bases from J; junction bases left unmatched: 8. CDR3 length: 17 amino acids. Germline CDR1 is MGHRA and CDR2 is YSYEKL. CDR3 bases: TGCGCCAGCAGCCAGGACAGGGGGCGCTTCTCGAATGAAAAACTGTTTTTT. It yields the protein CASSQDRGRFSNEKLFF.

The chain recombines TRBV7-2 with TRBJ2-3; D remains unclear. The CDR3 is made up of 16 amino acids. V was pared by 1 base and J by 1 base, with 12 bases between. Germline CDR1 is SGHTA and CDR2 is FQGNSA. CDR3 residues: CASSLVLTGGTDTQYF. CDR3 bases: TGTGCCAGCAGCTTAGTTCTAACGGGTGGCACAGATACGCAGTATTTT.

This clone occurred a few times. The rearrangement uses TRBV7-8 and TRBJ1-4; 8 bases are shared with TRBD1. The CDR3 extends over 14 amino acids. Per the germline V gene, CDR1 is SGHVS and CDR2 is FQNEAQ. The V gene end was trimmed by 6 bases and the J gene end by 5 bases; junction bases not matched to a gene: 5. The chain's CDR3 is CASRTRGRNEKLFF. The DNA of the CDR3 is TGTGCCAGCAGGACCAGGGGGCGGAATGAAAAACTGTTTTTT.

The J gene is TRBJ2-1, the V gene TRBV4-1; a weak D match, TRBD2 (6 bases). The CDR3 loop spans 16 amino acids. Germline assignment: CDR1 MGHRA and CDR2 YSYEKL. The V end was cut by 5 bases, the J end by 8 bases, with 22 bases between. The CDR3 sequence is CASSVRDSLTRDEQFF. DNA of the CDR3: TGCGCCAGCAGCGTACGGGACTCCCTTACTCGAGATGAGCAGTTCTTC.

The chain carries TRBV5-5 and TRBJ2-2; no reliable D call. The V end lost 5 bases, the J end lost 5 bases, and 10 bases lay between the germline ends. The CDR3 totals 13 residues. Germline V gene sequence: CDR1 SGHKS, CDR2 YYEKEE (reference sequence). The CDR3 DNA is TGTGCCAGCAGTACCGGTTTTACCGGGGAGCTGTTTTTT. Protein product: CASSTGFTGELFF.

The sample holds a few counts of this clone. The V gene is TRBV19, the J gene TRBJ1-4; D may be TRBD1 (5 bases). There are 14 residues in the CDR3. Germline V gene sequence: CDR1 LNHDA, CDR2 SQIVND (reference sequence). Trimming stripped 9 bases from V and 3 bases from J, with 14 bases between. The CDR3: CASSPGQSNEKLFF. CDR3 nucleotides: TGTGCCAGCAGCCCAGGGCAGTCTAATGAAAAACTGTTTTTT.

In nucleotides, the CDR3 is TGCGCCAGCAGCCAGGACAGGGGCAGGAATCAGCCCCAGCATTTT. It codes for CASSQDRGRNQPQHF. This rearrangement joins TRBV4-1 to TRBJ1-5; 9 nucleotides align to TRBD1. Germline assignment: CDR1 MGHRA and CDR2 YSYEKL. The CDR3 runs to 15 residues. Losses at the gene ends were 3 bases for V and 4 bases for J; bases not matched to a gene: 4.

The chain has TRBV9 and TRBJ2-2; 9 nucleotides align to TRBD1. CDR1 SGDLS and CDR2 YYNGEE come from the germline V gene. This CDR3 contains 16 residues. Trimming took 3 bases from V and 1 from J; bases not matched to a gene: 4. CDR3 DNA sequence: TGTGCCAGCAGCGCTCCGGGACAGGGGAACACCGGGGAGCTGTTTTTT. Amino acid sequence: CASSAPGQGNTGELFF.

This clone turned up a few times. The V call is TRBV4-2, the J call TRBJ2-7; 11 positions agree with TRBD2. This CDR3 has 14 residues. The V gene's germline CDR1 is LGHNA and CDR2 YNFKEQ. Trimming took 5 bases from V and 3 from J; bases not matched to a gene: 3. The CDR3 protein is CASSSGTSGYEQYF. The DNA of the CDR3 is TGTGCCAGCAGCTCCGGGACTAGCGGCTACGAGCAGTACTTC.